Listed here are 10 T cell receptor beta chains from one sample, sequenced in a study of siplizumab effects on memory and regulatory T cells. The antigens of these receptors remain unknown. The authors cocultured the mixed lymphocyte reaction cells at 37 degrees C for about six days. This table comes from immunoSEQ multiplex PCR, and its TCRdb copy is limited to in-frame clones, with some not included. The profile shows fewer than 20,000 clones, 46% of them singletons. The sequencing input was CFSE-low (dividing) CD4+ T cells sorted from an allogeneic mixed lymphocyte reaction. Receptors were obtained from a human donor in good health; the cells came from an allogeneic mixed lymphocyte reaction.

The chain employs TRBV28 and TRBJ1-3; no definite D call. Germline V gene data show CDR1 as MDHEN and CDR2 as SYDVKM. Trimming shortened V by 7 bases and J by 0 bases, and 7 bases separated the two germline ends. The CDR3 has 13 amino acids. The CDR3 DNA reads as TGTGCCAGCACGCAGTACTCTGGAAACACCATATATTTT. It yields the protein CASTQYSGNTIYF.

This clone was picked up a small number of times. The rearrangement links TRBV6-5 to TRBJ2-7; D perhaps matches TRBD2 (6 bases). The CDR3 sequence is 12 residues long. The ends were cut back, 9 bases at V and 0 bases at J, with 9 bases in the middle. Germline CDR1 is MNHEY and CDR2 is SVGAGI. CDR3 residues: CASRGSSYEQYF. Written as DNA, the CDR3 is TGTGCCAGTCGGGGGTCCTCCTACGAGCAGTACTTC.

V gene TRBV5-1 combines with J gene TRBJ1-2; D is possibly TRBD1 (6 bases). This CDR3 is built from 15 residues. The germline V gene has CDR1 SGHRS and CDR2 YFSETQ. With 4 bases removed from V and 4 bases from J, the gap between germline ends came to 17 bases. The CDR3: CASSLGGLGGYGYTF. The CDR3, as DNA: TGCGCCAGCAGCCTTGGGGGGCTCGGGGGCTATGGCTACACCTTC.

CDR3 bases: TGTGCCAGCAGCGTAGGGGAGGGGCGACAGGGAAGTGAAAAACTGTTTTTT. This gives the protein CASSVGEGRQGSEKLFF. This sequence joins TRBV9 and TRBJ1-4; TRBD1 matches 7 bases. Germline V gene data show CDR1 as SGDLS and CDR2 as YYNGEE. J lost 7 bases, V lost 0 bases, and 12 bases had no gene match. The CDR3 spans 17 residues.

In this sample, this clone turned up a few times. The chain employs TRBV28 and TRBJ2-1; 7 bases map to TRBD1. Trimming removed 5 bases from V and 10 bases from J; junction bases left unmatched: 11. CDR3 size: 14 residues. CDR1 MDHEN and CDR2 SYDVKM come from the germline V gene. CDR3 sequence (DNA): TGTGCCAGCAGTCGGGCCGGGACAGCACCCGAGCAGTTCTTC. Protein product: CASSRAGTAPEQFF.

V usage is TRBV5-4 and J usage is TRBJ1-5; possibly TRBD1 for D (6 bases). The CDR3 is made up of 13 amino acids. Germline lookup yields CDR1 SGHNT and CDR2 YYREEE (reference sequence). The ends were cut back, 4 bases at V and 6 bases at J, with 11 bases in the middle. CDR3 coding DNA: TGTGCCAGCAGCGTACAGGGTACTCAGCCCCAGCATTTT. It yields the protein CASSVQGTQPQHF.

This clone was found once. The V gene is TRBV5-5, the J gene TRBJ1-1, with 9 bases lining up with TRBD1. The germline gives CDR1 SGHKS, CDR2 YYEKEE (reference sequence). V gave up 4 bases and J gave up 13 bases; unmatched junction bases: 8. CDR3 size: 12 residues. CDR3 in DNA: TGTGCCAGCAGCAGGGACAGGGATAGATTTTTCTTT. It codes for CASSRDRDRFFF.

This chain links TRBV5-6 with TRBJ1-2; TRBD1 aligns across 9 bases. The CDR3 runs 15 residues. Germline V CDR1 and CDR2: SGHDT, YYEEEE. The V and J ends lost 2 bases and 8 bases, in that order; junction bases with no gene match: 10. The CDR3: CASSLGWGQGGGYTF. The CDR3 DNA reads as TGTGCCAGCAGCTTAGGGTGGGGACAGGGCGGCGGCTACACCTTC.

This clone was observed a handful of times. The chain is built from TRBV5-4 and TRBJ1-2; D gene uncertain. Germline V CDR1 and CDR2: SGHNT, YYREEE (reference sequence). V gave up 4 bases and J gave up 0 bases, with 13 bases separating them. The CDR3 loop spans 15 amino acids. In nucleotides, the CDR3 is TGTGCCAGCAGCCCGTTGGGGAGCCCTAACTATGGCTACACCTTC. Its protein product is CASSPLGSPNYGYTF.

As to this clone: One junction end disagrees with the germline gene, perhaps due to a read error. The V call is TRBV10-3, the J call TRBJ2-7; D not resolved. This CDR3 contains 15 residues. Germline CDR1 ENHRY, CDR2 SYGVKD. The CDR3 DNA is TGTGCCACCCAAATTGATACTATAAGCTCCTACAAGCAGTACTTC. Its protein is CATQIDTISSYKQYF.